Below, 20 T cell receptor beta chains from the same sample are listed, as sequenced in a study of CD4 T cells in relation to SARS-CoV-2 and coronaviruses. TCRdb keeps only in-frame clones here, not all; method: immunoSEQ multiplex PCR. This sample has 35,000 to 50,000 clones, with 82% found just once. For these receptors, no antigen is known. Sequenced material: naive CD4+ T cells from PBMCs, cultured in vitro. Regarding subset: naive CD4+ T cells isolated by negative enrichment. All receptors derive from an adult with COVID-19.

This chain joins TRBV19 and TRBJ2-7; D is perhaps TRBD1 or TRBD2 (5 bases each). There are 14 residues in the CDR3. V was cut by 5 bases and J by 0 bases, with 11 bases left in between. The V gene's germline CDR1 is LNHDA and CDR2 SQIVND (reference sequence). The CDR3 region is CASSVGPSSYEQYF. The CDR3 bases are TGTGCCAGTAGTGTGGGACCGAGCTCCTACGAGCAGTACTTC.

The CDR3 nucleotides are TGTGCCAGCAGCACTAGCGGGGAAAGCTCCTACGAGCAGTACTTC. It is translated as CASSTSGESSYEQYF. The chain has TRBV11-2 and TRBJ2-7, with 10 bases fitting TRBD2. V lost 5 bases, J lost 0 bases, and 4 bases stayed unmatched. Per germline, CDR1 SGHAT and CDR2 FQNNGV. The CDR3 covers 15 residues.

The chain employs TRBV12-5 and TRBJ2-1; a weak D match, TRBD2 (5 bases). Trimming left V 6 bases short and J 9 bases short, with 12 bases between. The germline V gene has CDR1 LGHNT and CDR2 FRNRAP. The CDR3 totals 12 residues. The CDR3 nucleotides are TGTGCTAGTGGACCGGACTTGGGTGAGCAGTTCTTC. This sequence encodes CASGPDLGEQFF.

V gene TRBV9 combines with J gene TRBJ2-1; TRBD2 is a possible D gene (6 bases). Trimming stripped 4 bases from V and 4 bases from J, with 18 bases between. CDR1 is SGDLS, CDR2 YYNGEE, per germline. The CDR3 runs to 16 residues. The CDR3 DNA is TGTGCCAGCAGCACTTCCCGGGACTTCCAATACAATGAGCAGTTCTTC. It translates to CASSTSRDFQYNEQFF.

This chain joins TRBV2 and TRBJ1-6; D uncertain. V was clipped by 6 bases and J by 5 bases, with 17 bases between them. The CDR3 covers 16 residues. CDR1 is SNHLY, CDR2 FYNNEI, per germline. The CDR3, as DNA: TGTGCCAGCAGCGAACGGGAGGGTCTAAATAATTCACCCCTCCACTTT. It yields the protein CASSEREGLNNSPLHF.

This clone was seen a few times. J is TRBJ2-7 and V is TRBV7-9; perhaps TRBD2 as D (6 bases). The germline V and J ends were trimmed by 1 base and 5 bases, with 12 bases remaining between them. Germline loops: CDR1 SEHNR, CDR2 FQNEAQ (reference sequence). There are 14 residues in the CDR3. This chain's CDR3 is CASSLEGGAHEQYF. CDR3 nucleotide sequence: TGTGCCAGCAGCTTAGAAGGCGGGGCCCACGAGCAGTACTTC. Drawing the rest from reference TRBV7-9 and TRBJ2-7, the complete variable domain is DTGVSQNPRHKITKRGQNVTFRCDPISEHNRLYWYRQTLGQGPEFLTYFQNEAQLEKSRLLSDRFSAERPKGSFSTLEIQRTEQGDSAMYLCASSLEGGAHEQYFGPGTRLTVT.

This sequence joins TRBV3-1 (or the pseudogene TRBV3-2) and TRBJ1-1, with 9 bases that match TRBD1. After removal of 1 base from V and 1 base from J, the junction contained 1 base not matched to a gene. Germline-derived CDR1 and CDR2 are LGHDT and YNNKEL (reference sequence). There are 15 residues in the CDR3. The CDR3 DNA sequence: TGTGCCAGCAGCCAAGGGGGACAGGGGAACACTGAAGCTTTCTTT. It codes for CASSQGGQGNTEAFF.

The rearrangement uses TRBV13 and TRBJ2-6; no definite D call. V shed 5 bases and J shed 1 base, with 18 bases lying between them. The V gene's germline CDR1 is PRHDT and CDR2 FYEKMQ (reference sequence). This CDR3 comprises 18 residues. The chain's CDR3 is CASSPKAPSVSGANVLTF. The CDR3 DNA reads TGTGCCAGCAGCCCTAAGGCCCCTTCGGTGTCTGGGGCCAACGTCCTGACTTTC.

The V call is TRBV18, the J call TRBJ2-3; D is ambiguous. Germline loops: CDR1 KGHSH, CDR2 LQKENI. The CDR3 runs to 13 residues. Between the trimmed V and J ends, which lost 4 bases and 6 bases, there was a span of 11 bases. The CDR3 DNA follows: TGTGCCAGCTCACAACCAACTCCCGATACGCAGTATTTT. This codes for CASSQPTPDTQYF.

The V and J genes are TRBV19 and TRBJ2-1, with D unclear. V was pared by 5 bases and J by 8 bases, with 13 bases between. The length of the CDR3 is 13 residues. Germline CDR1 reads LNHDA; CDR2 reads SQIVND (reference sequence). This CDR3 is CASSLRLAYEQFF. The CDR3 DNA reads TGTGCCAGTAGTCTGAGACTCGCCTATGAGCAGTTCTTC.

The chain recombines TRBV4-3 with TRBJ2-1; 7 positions agree with TRBD1. Germline loops: CDR1 LGHNA, CDR2 YSLEER. The trim removed 0 bases at V and 8 bases at J, leaving 7 bases unmatched. The CDR3 is 15 residues long. CDR3 sequence reads: CASSQEGGHRDEQFF. For the CDR3, the DNA is TGCGCCAGCAGCCAAGAAGGGGGCCACCGAGATGAGCAGTTCTTC.

The chain is built from TRBV29-1 and TRBJ2-3; D unresolved. The CDR3 loop spans 14 amino acids. The V gene's germline CDR1 is SQVTM and CDR2 ANQGSEA. Trimming cost V 3 bases and J 1 base, with 11 bases left between them. CDR3: CSVDKWEGTDTQYF. In DNA form, the CDR3 reads TGCAGCGTTGATAAGTGGGAAGGCACAGATACGCAGTATTTT.

This clone was recorded a few times. This rearrangement joins TRBV4-1 to TRBJ2-1; 11 positions match TRBD2. The CDR3 spans 16 residues. CDR1 and CDR2 (germline): MGHRA, YSYEKL. The J segment lost 8 bases and the V segment lost 2 bases, leaving 8 bases of the junction unmatched. This CDR3 reads CASSQPAGTSGDEQFF. In DNA form, the CDR3 reads TGCGCCAGCAGCCAACCTGCCGGGACTAGCGGTGATGAGCAGTTCTTC.

The rearrangement joins TRBV15 to TRBJ1-4; tentatively, D is TRBD1 (6 bases). Germline CDR1 and CDR2: LNHNV and YYDKDF (reference sequence). The ends were cut back, 4 bases at V and 8 bases at J, with 14 bases in the middle. CDR3 length equals 14 residues. In nucleotides, the CDR3 is TGTGCCACCAGCAAATATTCAGGGGACGAAAAACTGTTTTTT. Protein product: CATSKYSGDEKLFF.

The genes are TRBV29-1 and TRBJ2-5, with TRBD2 matching 11 bases. The germline V gene encodes CDR1 SQVTM and CDR2 ANQGSEA. The CDR3 contains 16 residues. The V and J ends lost 4 bases and 2 bases, in that order; junction bases with no gene match: 9. Here the CDR3 DNA reads TGCAGCGTTGCGGTAGCGGGAGGGCCTCGGCAAGAGACCCAGTACTTC. Its translation: CSVAVAGGPRQETQYF.

The rearrangement links TRBV4-2 to TRBJ2-6, with D hard to call. The CDR3 loop spans 15 amino acids. CDR1 is LGHNA and CDR2 is YNFKEQ in the germline V gene. The germline V and J ends were trimmed by 4 bases and 0 bases, with 7 bases remaining between them. CDR3 bases: TGTGCCAGCAGCCCCGCAGTCTCTGGGGCCAACGTCCTGACTTTC. Translation: CASSPAVSGANVLTF.

The rearrangement links TRBV6-2 or TRBV6-3 to TRBJ2-2; maybe TRBD1 (5 bases). The CDR3 spans 14 residues. V was pared by 2 bases and J by 6 bases, with 10 bases between. Germline CDR1 MNHEY, CDR2 SVGEGT. The CDR3 loop reads CASSYTIGAGELFF. In nucleotides, the CDR3 is TGTGCCAGCAGTTACACCATAGGGGCCGGGGAGCTGTTTTTT.

The V gene is TRBV7-2, the J gene TRBJ1-2, with D unresolved. Trimming shortened V by 2 bases and J by 3 bases, and 10 bases separated the two germline ends. Germline V lookup: CDR1 SGHTA, CDR2 FQGNSA. The CDR3 covers 14 residues. CDR3 bases: TGTGCCAGCAGCTTACAGGTCCGGTACTATGGCTACACCTTC. Its translation is CASSLQVRYYGYTF.

The rearrangement joins TRBV25-1 to TRBJ2-2; 11 bases match TRBD2. CDR3 size: 15 residues. Germline CDR1 reads MGHDK; CDR2 reads SYGVNS. V lost 3 bases to trimming and J lost 3 bases; unmatched junction nucleotides: 0. The CDR3 region is CASSDSGRDTGELFF. In nucleotides, the CDR3 is TGTGCCAGCAGTGATAGCGGGAGGGACACCGGGGAGCTGTTTTTT.

This chain connects TRBV19 to TRBJ1-2; D unclear. Germline V gene lookup returns CDR1 LNHDA and CDR2 SQIVND (reference sequence). The CDR3 runs 13 residues. Trimming took 5 bases from V and 7 from J, leaving 14 bases between them. CDR3 protein: CASSEPGRAGYTF. CDR3 coding DNA: TGTGCCAGTAGTGAACCGGGTAGAGCTGGCTACACCTTC.